This T cell receptor beta chain was recorded in a study of OX40 agonist ivuxolimab in advanced cancers. Study-wide background: Ivuxolimab was delivered to patients intravenously every 2 weeks at doses spanning 0.01 to 10 mg/kg.

The V end lost 4 bases, the J end lost 7 bases, and 11 bases lay between the germline ends. The CDR3 consists of 13 residues. The germline V gene encodes CDR1 SGHTA and CDR2 FQGNSA. Points on this clone: What it binds is unknown.

Findings of the study overall: Clonal expansion was seen in CD4+ and CD8+ blood T cells by week 6 at 0.1 to 3.0 mg/kg.

Sequencing used immunoSEQ multiplex PCR; TCRdb keeps in-frame clones, though not all of them. This table holds about 64,000 clones, around 90% found once. Sample: CD4+ or CD8+ T cells sorted from blood, taken in a trial of the OX40 agonist ivuxolimab. This TCR was sampled from an adult with an advanced solid tumor such as melanoma, head and neck, liver or kidney cancer. The rearrangement joins TRBV7-2 to TRBJ2-1; a weak D match, TRBD1 (6 bases). CDR3 nucleotides: TGTGCCAGCAGCTCCCGACAGGCAAATGAGCAGTTCTTC. This translates into CASSSRQANEQFF.